This T cell receptor (beta chain) was retrieved from a study of shared clonotypes between healthy human individuals. Profiling relied on immunoSEQ multiplex PCR, and the TCRdb table lists in-frame clones only, not all of them. In the table there are some 1.5 million clones, roughly 97% of which are singletons. From germline, CDR1 is SEHNR and CDR2 FQNEAQ (reference sequence). With 1 base clipped from V and 7 bases from J, the junction kept 3 bases outside the gene matches. The CDR3 contains 14 residues. Source material: naive CD4+ T cells sorted from blood. Subset here: CD45RA+ positively selected. The rearrangement joins TRBV7-9 to TRBJ2-7; 11 positions match TRBD2. The source of this sequence is a man younger than 45 in good health. This chain's CDR3 is CASSLDGTSGEQYF. The CDR3 DNA reads as TGTGCCAGCAGCTTAGATGGGACTAGCGGTGAGCAGTACTTC.